Presented here are 16 T cell receptor beta chains from one specimen sequenced in a study of CD4 T cells in relation to SARS-CoV-2 and coronaviruses. Unexposed donor CD4+ T cells date from 2011-2018, before the COVID-19 pandemic. The cells were cultured for roughly 11 days before CD4+ T cells were isolated. Antigens for these TCRs are unknown. Sequencing used immunoSEQ multiplex PCR; TCRdb keeps in-frame clones, though not all of them. The sample includes about 23,000 clones, 78% of them seen just once. Sequencing input: CD4+ T cells from PBMCs, cultured in vitro. These receptors were obtained from a human donor in good health.

The chain carries TRBV10-2 and TRBJ2-5; D gene unclear. Deletions cut 3 bases from V and 4 bases from J, with 12 bases between. The CDR3 has 14 amino acids. Germline V gives CDR1 WSHSY, CDR2 SAAADI. This CDR3 reads CASSDSAMGETQYF. CDR3 coding DNA: TGCGCCAGCAGTGACAGTGCAATGGGAGAGACCCAGTACTTC.

The chain combines TRBV4-2 with TRBJ1-2, with D tentatively TRBD1 (6 bases). This CDR3 has 15 amino acids. The V end was cut by 0 bases, the J end by 8 bases, with 16 bases between. Per the germline V gene, CDR1 is LGHNA and CDR2 is YNFKEQ. CDR3 loop: CASSQDGNRAGGYTF. DNA for the CDR3: TGTGCCAGCAGCCAAGATGGCAACAGGGCTGGGGGCTACACCTTC.

This clone was seen only a few times. The gene calls are TRBV5-6 and TRBJ1-1, with 8 bases identical to TRBD1. The trim removed 4 bases at V and 4 bases at J, leaving 6 bases unmatched. In germline, CDR1 is SGHDT, CDR2 YYEEEE. This CDR3 comprises 14 residues. This chain's CDR3 is CASSVQGAVTEAFF. The CDR3 nucleotides read TGTGCCAGCAGCGTCCAGGGGGCTGTCACTGAAGCTTTCTTT. The variable domain in full, with the rest retrieved from reference TRBV5-6 and TRBJ1-1, is DAGVTQSPTHLIKTRGQQVTLRCSPKSGHDTVSWYQQALGQGPQFIFQYYEEEERQRGNFPDRFSGHQFPNYSSELNVNALLLGDSALYLCASSVQGAVTEAFFGQGTRLTVV.

The chain's CDR3 is CATSRDAGTSGSQVDTQYF. The CDR3 bases are TGTGCCACCAGCAGGGACGCCGGGACTAGCGGGAGTCAGGTAGATACGCAGTATTTT. V gene TRBV15 combines with J gene TRBJ2-3; 14 positions agree with TRBD2. V lost 3 bases, J lost 5 bases, and 13 bases stayed unmatched. The CDR3 loop spans 19 amino acids. Germline lookup yields CDR1 LNHNV and CDR2 YYDKDF (reference sequence).

The genes are TRBV19 and TRBJ2-6; 8 nucleotides agree with TRBD1. After removal of 3 bases from V and 4 bases from J, the junction contained 8 bases not matched to a gene. CDR1 is LNHDA, CDR2 SQIVND, per germline (reference sequence). This CDR3 region has 17 residues. CDR3 sequence: CASSIGQGAEGANVLTF. The CDR3 coding sequence is TGTGCCAGTAGTATTGGGCAGGGGGCGGAGGGGGCCAACGTCCTGACTTTC.

The sample holds a few counts of this clone. The rearrangement joins TRBV7-2 to TRBJ1-5, with 11 bases fitting TRBD1. The J segment lost 9 bases and the V segment lost 3 bases, leaving 7 bases of the junction unmatched. The CDR3 is made up of 15 amino acids. Germline assignment: CDR1 SGHTA and CDR2 FQGNSA. The CDR3 loop is CASSFGTGGRGPQHF. CDR3 bases: TGTGCCAGCAGCTTTGGGACAGGGGGTCGCGGGCCCCAGCATTTT.

The chain combines TRBV12-5 with TRBJ2-1; D tentatively reads TRBD1 or TRBD2 (5 bases each). CDR1 is LGHNT and CDR2 is FRNRAP in the germline V gene. This CDR3 comprises 17 residues. V was clipped by 0 bases and J by 0 bases, with 12 bases between them. This chain's CDR3 is CASGLVRDGSSYNEQFF. The CDR3 region has the DNA TGTGCTAGTGGTTTGGTAAGGGACGGCAGCTCCTACAATGAGCAGTTCTTC.

The chain links TRBV5-6 to TRBJ2-1, with D perhaps matching TRBD1 (7 bases). Looked up from germline, CDR1 is SGHDT and CDR2 is YYEEEE. This CDR3 has 15 residues. The V end lost 3 bases, the J end lost 6 bases, and 16 bases lay between the germline ends. The CDR3 nucleotides are TGTGCCAGCAGCTCCGCAGGGGGGTCCATCAATGAGCAGTTCTTC. It yields the protein CASSSAGGSINEQFF.

The chain uses TRBV5-1 and TRBJ2-1; TRBD1 aligns across 8 bases. Germline-derived CDR1 and CDR2 are SGHRS and YFSETQ. V was clipped by 4 bases and J by 1 base; unmatched bases: 7. The CDR3 covers 16 residues. The CDR3 DNA reads TGCGCCAGCAGCCTAGGACAGGGTGGGTCCTACAATGAGCAGTTCTTC. This encodes CASSLGQGGSYNEQFF. Supplemented by reference TRBV5-1 and TRBJ2-1, the full variable domain reads KAGVTQTPRYLIKTRGQQVTLSCSPISGHRSVSWYQQTPGQGLQFLFEYFSETQRNKGNFPGRFSGRQFSNSRSEMNVSTLELGDSALYLCASSLGQGGSYNEQFFGPGTRLTVL.

V usage is TRBV2 and J usage is TRBJ1-3, with TRBD1 identical over 9 bases. The J segment lost 7 bases and the V segment lost 6 bases, leaving 10 bases of the junction unmatched. The CDR3 runs to 15 residues. The germline V gene has CDR1 SNHLY and CDR2 FYNNEI. CDR3 region: CASSLTGTGSNTIYF. DNA of the CDR3: TGTGCCAGCAGCCTTACCGGGACAGGGTCTAACACCATATATTTT.

This clone has a handful of counts. This chain joins TRBV6-5 and TRBJ1-6; no definite D call. CDR3 length equals 14 residues. Germline V gives CDR1 MNHEY, CDR2 SVGAGI. V was pared by 7 bases and J by 8 bases, with 15 bases between. The CDR3 here is CASKDWATDSPLHF. CDR3 DNA sequence: TGTGCCAGCAAAGACTGGGCTACGGATTCACCCCTCCACTTT.

CDR3 coding DNA: TGTGCCACCAGTGATTTCAAGCGGGGGAACCAAGAGACCCAGTACTTC. It yields the protein CATSDFKRGNQETQYF. This sequence joins TRBV24-1 and TRBJ2-5; 8 nucleotides match TRBD2. CDR1 and CDR2 (germline): KGHDR, SFDVKD. The ends lost 1 base at V and 0 bases at J; junction bases unmatched: 3. The CDR3 covers 16 residues.

The chain combines TRBV29-1 with TRBJ2-5; 7 bases align to TRBD2. With 3 bases clipped from V and 5 bases from J, the junction kept 3 bases outside the gene matches. The germline V gene has CDR1 SQVTM and CDR2 ANQGSEA. The CDR3 totals 12 residues. The CDR3 region has the DNA TGCAGCGTTGATCCCGGGGGGGAGACCCAGTACTTC. It is translated as CSVDPGGETQYF.

The chain joins TRBV5-1 to TRBJ1-4; the D is unclear. Between the trimmed V and J ends, which lost 6 bases and 0 bases, there was a span of 21 bases. The germline V gene encodes CDR1 SGHRS and CDR2 YFSETQ. This CDR3 is built from 18 residues. This chain's CDR3 is CASTKSGRPAATNEKLFF. DNA of the CDR3: TGCGCCAGCACAAAAAGCGGCCGGCCCGCCGCAACTAATGAAAAACTGTTTTTT.

A few counts support this clone. V and J are TRBV18 and TRBJ1-3, with 7 bases that match TRBD1. Trimming took 3 bases from V and 2 from J; bases not matched to a gene: 4. The CDR3 is made up of 15 amino acids. From germline, CDR1 is KGHSH and CDR2 LQKENI. The CDR3: CASSPPDRAGNTIYF. The DNA of the CDR3 is TGTGCCAGCTCACCGCCTGACAGGGCTGGAAACACCATATATTTT.

In DNA form, the CDR3 reads TGTGCCACCAGTGATGCCGACAGACCCAGCACAGATACGCAGTATTTT. It translates to CATSDADRPSTDTQYF. The chain links TRBV24-1 to TRBJ2-3; tentative D call: TRBD1 (5 bases). V dropped 3 bases and J dropped 0 bases, with 12 bases sitting between them. Germline CDR1 KGHDR, CDR2 SFDVKD. The CDR3 totals 16 residues.